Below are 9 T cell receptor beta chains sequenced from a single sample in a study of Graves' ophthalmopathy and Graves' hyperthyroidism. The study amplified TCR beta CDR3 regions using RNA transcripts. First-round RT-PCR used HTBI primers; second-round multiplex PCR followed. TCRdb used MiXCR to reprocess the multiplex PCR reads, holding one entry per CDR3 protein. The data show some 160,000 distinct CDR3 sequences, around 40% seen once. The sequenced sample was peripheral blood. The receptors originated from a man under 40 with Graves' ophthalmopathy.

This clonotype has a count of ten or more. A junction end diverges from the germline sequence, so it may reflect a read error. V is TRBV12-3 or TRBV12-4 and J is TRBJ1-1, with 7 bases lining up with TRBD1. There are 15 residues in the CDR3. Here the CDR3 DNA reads TGTGCCAGCAGAGAAAACAGGGGAAGAGCCACTGAGGCTCTCTTT. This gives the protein CASRENRGRATEALF.

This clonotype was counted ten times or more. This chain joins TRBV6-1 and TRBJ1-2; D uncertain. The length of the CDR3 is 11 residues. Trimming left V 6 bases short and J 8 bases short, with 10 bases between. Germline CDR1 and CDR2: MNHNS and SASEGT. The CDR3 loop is CASSQAGGYTF. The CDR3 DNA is TGTGCCAGCAGCCAAGCCGGAGGCTACACCTTC.

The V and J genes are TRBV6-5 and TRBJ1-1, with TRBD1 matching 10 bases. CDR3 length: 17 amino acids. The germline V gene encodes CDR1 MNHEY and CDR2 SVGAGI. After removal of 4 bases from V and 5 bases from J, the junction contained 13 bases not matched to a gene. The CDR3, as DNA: TGTGCCAGCAGTTCCACCCCGGGACAGGGGTATGGAACTGAAGCTTTCTTT. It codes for CASSSTPGQGYGTEAFF.

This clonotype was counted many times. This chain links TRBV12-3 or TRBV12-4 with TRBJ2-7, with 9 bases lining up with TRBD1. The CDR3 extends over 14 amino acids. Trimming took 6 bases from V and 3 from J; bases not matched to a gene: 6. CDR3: CASRSGTGNYEQYF. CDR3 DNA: TGTGCCAGCAGGTCCGGGACAGGGAACTACGAGCAGTACTTC.

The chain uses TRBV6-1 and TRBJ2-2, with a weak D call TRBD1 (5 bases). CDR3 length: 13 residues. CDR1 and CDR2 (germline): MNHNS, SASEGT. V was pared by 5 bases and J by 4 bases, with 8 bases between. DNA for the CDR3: TGTGCCAGCAGTAAAACAGGCACCGGGGAGCTGTTTTTT. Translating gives CASSKTGTGELFF.

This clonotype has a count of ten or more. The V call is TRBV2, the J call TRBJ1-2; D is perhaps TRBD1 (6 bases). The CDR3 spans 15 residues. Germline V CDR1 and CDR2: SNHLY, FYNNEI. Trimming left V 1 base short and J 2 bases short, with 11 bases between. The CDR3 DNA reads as TGTGCCAGCAGTGAAGGGGGCCAGGGGAACTATGGCTACACCTTC. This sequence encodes CASSEGGQGNYGYTF.

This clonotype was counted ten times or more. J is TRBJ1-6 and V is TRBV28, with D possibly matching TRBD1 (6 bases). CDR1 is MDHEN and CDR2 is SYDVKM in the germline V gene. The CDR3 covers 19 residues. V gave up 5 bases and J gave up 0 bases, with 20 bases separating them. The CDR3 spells CASSPRYRDFNSYNSPLHF. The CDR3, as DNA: TGTGCCAGCAGTCCCCGCTACAGGGATTTTAACTCCTATAATTCACCCCTCCACTTT.

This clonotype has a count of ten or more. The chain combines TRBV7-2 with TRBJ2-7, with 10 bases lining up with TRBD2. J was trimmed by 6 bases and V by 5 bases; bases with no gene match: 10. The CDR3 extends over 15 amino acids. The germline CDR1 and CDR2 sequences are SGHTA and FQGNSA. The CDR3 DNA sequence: TGTGCCAGCAGCCAAGCGGGGGTAGCGGGAGGCGAGCAGTACTTC. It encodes CASSQAGVAGGEQYF.

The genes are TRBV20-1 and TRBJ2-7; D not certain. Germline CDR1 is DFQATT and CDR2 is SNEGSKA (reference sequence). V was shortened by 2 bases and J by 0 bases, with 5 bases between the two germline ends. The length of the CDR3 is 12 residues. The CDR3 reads CSARQVSYEQYF. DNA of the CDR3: TGCAGTGCTAGACAGGTCTCCTACGAGCAGTACTTC.